These T cell receptor beta chains were read from a single sample in a study of identical twins. TCRdb fed the 5' RACE reads into MiXCR, producing one record per CDR3 protein. The sample carries around 570,000 distinct CDR3 sequences, just under 10% recorded once. These data were likewise used in another study, on yellow fever vaccine responses in identical twins.

Sequencing was done on a sample of PBMCs. These receptors all stem from a woman aged 18-29 years in good health. Both conserved end residues are part of each CDR3. The D gene is left open where the match is weak. Clone size is given for some rows only: seen once, a few or many times, or a class if the clone is expanded.

>.|many|TRBV7-9|TRBJ2-2
TGTGCCAGCACCCTATCCGGGGAGCTGTTTTTT
CASTLSGELFF
>TRBD1|few|TRBV18|TRBJ2-2
TGTGCCAGCTCACCACCCCCCAGGGGGCCTAGCACCGGGGAGCTGTTTTTT
CASSPPPRGPSTGELFF
>.|.|TRBV4-2|TRBJ2-7
TGTGCCAGCAGCCAAATAGGCCTCTCCTACGAGCAGTACTTC
CASSQIGLSYEQYF
>TRBD2|.|TRBV10-3|TRBJ2-2
TGTGCCATCAGTGGGACTAGCGGGCTCGGCGGGGAGCTGTTTTTT
CAISGTSGLGGELFF
>.|.|TRBV6-1|TRBJ1-5
TGTGCCAGCAGTGAAGTGCAGCCCCAGCATTTT
CASSEVQPQHF
>.|few|TRBV4-3|TRBJ2-1
TGCGCCAGCAGCCAAGTGGTATTTGGCAATGAGCAGTTCTTC
CASSQVVFGNEQFF
>.|few|TRBV5-1|TRBJ2-1
TGCGCCAGCAGCTTGGGTATCCCGAGCTCCTACAATGAGCAGTTCTTC
CASSLGIPSSYNEQFF
>.|many|TRBV9|TRBJ2-2
TGTGCCAGCAGCGTGGGGTCGAGCACCGGGGAGCTGTTTTTT
CASSVGSSTGELFF
>.|.|TRBV5-6|TRBJ2-7
TGTGCCAGCAGCCCGGGGCTAGGACAATCCTACGAGCAGTACTTC
CASSPGLGQSYEQYF
>TRBD2|many|TRBV10-3|TRBJ2-1
TGTGCCATCAGTGAAGGACTAGCGGGAGACTACAATGAGCAGTTCTTC
CAISEGLAGDYNEQFF
>TRBD1|many|TRBV5-1|TRBJ2-7
TGCGCCAGCAGCTTTAAGGGGACAGGGGTGTCCTACGAGCAGTACTTC
CASSFKGTGVSYEQYF
>.|many|TRBV7-8|TRBJ2-3
TGTGCCAGCAGCTTAACGAAGGATACGCAGTATTTT
CASSLTKDTQYF
>.|.|TRBV4-1|TRBJ1-4
TGCGCCAGCAGCCGAAACTTAGTTGGTGAAAAACTGTTTTTT
CASSRNLVGEKLFF
>.|few|TRBV7-2|TRBJ2-5
TGTGCCAGCAGCTTAACGAGGACCCAGTACTTC
CASSLTRTQYF
>.|many|TRBV29-1|TRBJ2-5
TGCAGCGTTGAACTATCTGGGGTCGAGACCCAGTACTTC
CSVELSGVETQYF
>.|.|TRBV10-2|TRBJ2-7
TGCGCCAGCAGTGAGCCTGAAGAGCAGTACTTC
CASSEPEEQYF
>TRBD1|many|TRBV9|TRBJ2-5
TGTGCCAGCAGCGTACGACAGGGGAGAGAGACCCAGTACTTC
CASSVRQGRETQYF